This T cell receptor (beta chain) was identified during a study of T cell repertoires in aging, cancer and after chemotherapy (dated by TCRdb to 2018 to 2020). Study-level background: Donors spanned six age groups from 30 or younger to 70 or older, with at least three individuals per group. In the hematological group, paired pre- and post-chemotherapy samples were obtained from chronic lymphocytic leukemia patients treated with fludarabine- or bendamustine-based regimens. The full dataset contained 9.1 million or so TCR reads. The study profiled peripheral blood TCR beta repertoires from healthy donors and cancer patients to examine immunoaging and T cell reconstitution after chemotherapy. Alongside some 100 healthy donors serving as a reference group, the cohort included 200 to 250 cancer patients, of whom more than 90 had hematological cancers and more than 110 had solid cancers.

Instead of sorted cells or RNA, genomic DNA extracted from peripheral blood served as the source for amplifying TCR beta rearrangements. Overall study results and their limits: Compared with age-matched healthy donors, untreated patients with hematological or solid cancers had significantly lower TCR diversity and higher clonality in blood. In healthy donors, the decline in TCR diversity with age was mainly explained by loss of richness, whereas in cancer patients loss of evenness was also found to contribute. According to the authors, the repertoire data do not allow conclusions to be drawn about immunological memory after chemotherapy. In both cancer cohorts, median generation probability rose over the chemotherapy interval, which suggests that the repertoire was reconstituted through rebound thymic output. Hematological cancer patients had infiltration of lymphoid organs, and this infiltration may itself impair thymic emigration or peripheral T cell expansion.

Using a mixed TRB-A/B primer pool, multiplex touch-down PCR amplified rearranged TRB sequences covering the V, D and J segments. Illumina adapters and sample indices were attached to the amplicons through two consecutive PCR reactions run with Phusion HS II polymerase. Amplicons were gel-purified using the NucleoSpin Gel and PCR Clean-up kit and were subsequently checked with Qubit and an Agilent 2100 Bioanalyzer. The libraries were sequenced on an Illumina MiSeq with 600-cycle, single-indexed, paired-end runs. As for the original processing: MiXCR versions 2.12 and 3.0.5 were used to process TRB sequences. Each unique CDR3 nucleotide sequence was treated as one clone, and only productive sequences with two or more reads were kept. The repertoire metrics were Shannon diversity, evenness, clonality (defined as one minus evenness), and alpha-parameterized diversity profiles covering alpha 0 to 5. The IGoR algorithm was used to compute generation probabilities of clones in paired pre- and post-chemotherapy samples. Using fastp trimming at Q25 and MiXCR clonotype assembly, TCRdb reanalyzed the public sequencing data and kept in-frame beta chains. Each record represents a unique CDR3 protein, reported with the most common genes and DNA among its rows. The V and J calls reflect TCRdb's pipeline rather than the authors' work. In this sample the table shows 600 to 950 distinct CDR3 sequences, 72% of which occur a single time. Around 50% of the sample goes to the ten largest clones.

The germline ends are 11 bases apart after V is trimmed by 2 bases and J by 4 bases. The CDR1 and CDR2 encoded by the germline V gene are KGHSH and LQKENI. The CDR3 sequence holds 15 residues, the cysteine and phenylalanine included. Only the CDR3 portion is preserved as DNA: 45 bases, with reading frame beginning at the first base. With respect to this clonotype: There is no known antigen for this receptor. Per-base quality was not reported, and no clone a single base away is much larger than it.

Sequencing was done on a sample of blood. The chain employs TRBV18 and TRBJ1-4, with no reliable assignment of the D segment. The TCR sequence derives from a human donor with a blood cancer. CDR3 protein: CASSPGSCNNEKLFF. The nucleotide sequence reads as follows: TGTGCCAGCTCACCAGGGTCGTGTAATAATGAAAAACTGTTTTTT.